Following are 13 T cell receptor beta chains from one sample sequenced in a study of T cells in women clearing cervical HPV infection. TCRdb's copy holds only in-frame clones and misses some; the assay was immunoSEQ multiplex PCR. This sample lists tens of thousands of clones; its ten largest clones have 1.6%. Material for sequencing was blood buffy coat. These receptors were obtained from a woman aged 18-69 years with a cervical HPV16 infection that either progressed to CIN3+ or cleared (not recorded which).

On this clone itself: The CDR3 is cut off 3 residues early in the read; its end comes from the germline J gene. This chain joins TRBV7-6 and TRBJ2-5; a possible D gene is TRBD2 (7 bases). Between the trimmed V and J ends, which lost 1 base and 5 bases, there was a span of 14 bases. The CDR3 sequence is 15 residues long. Germline CDR1 SGHVS, CDR2 FNYEAQ. Partial CDR3 DNA: TGTGCCAGCAGCTTAGAGGGGGGGGGTCAGGAGACC. The encoded protein is CASSLEGGGQET. The complete CDR3 protein is CASSLEGGGQETQYF.

As concerns this clone: The CDR3 end lies 3 residues beyond the end of the read and is filled in from the germline J gene. V gene TRBV5-4 combines with J gene TRBJ2-7; 9 nucleotides agree with TRBD2. The CDR3 runs 15 residues. Germline V CDR1 and CDR2: SGHNT, YYREEE (reference sequence). V dropped 0 bases and J dropped 2; count of bases not matched to a gene: 3. The CDR3 bases that were read are TGTGCCAGCAGCTTGGAGACTAGCGGACCCTACGAG. Its translation is CASSLETSGPYE. The CDR3 reads in full as CASSLETSGPYEQYF.

CDR3 DNA (partial): TGTGCCAGCGGGTACAGGGGGCTTTACGAC. It specifies CASGYRGLYD. The entire CDR3 protein is CASGYRGLYDYTF. The chain links TRBV2 to TRBJ1-2, with 9 bases lining up with TRBD1. The read terminates 3 residues before the CDR3 end, so the remaining end is supplied by the germline J gene. CDR3 size: 13 residues. CDR1 is SNHLY and CDR2 is FYNNEI in the germline V gene.

CDR3 DNA, as far as it was read: TGTGCCAGCAGCTCCACCAGGGACTACGAG. This gives the protein CASSSTRDYE. The full CDR3 protein is CASSSTRDYEQYF. The chain combines TRBV7-2 with TRBJ2-7, with a tentative D call TRBD1 (5 bases). The CDR3 end falls 3 residues outside the read, so it is completed with the germline J gene. The CDR3 loop spans 13 amino acids. The V and J ends lost 4 bases and 3 bases respectively, with 10 bases between them. From germline, CDR1 is SGHTA and CDR2 FQGNSA.

Worth noting for this clone: The sample holds other DNA sequences that translate to the same CDR3. The CDR3 here is CASSSVYRARGGNTIYF. The CDR3 bases that were read are TGTGCCAGCAGCTCAGTATACAGGGCTCGAGGAGGAAACACC. The chain uses TRBV7-6 and TRBJ1-3; TRBD1 might be the D (6 bases). The read stops 3 residues short of the end of the CDR3; the missing end is completed from the germline J gene. The CDR3 sequence is 17 residues long. Germline V gene data show CDR1 as SGHVS and CDR2 as FNYEAQ. V lost 4 bases and J lost 4, with 20 bases in between.

About this clone: From the germline J gene comes the end of the CDR3, since the read stops 3 residues before it. The V gene is TRBV20-1, the J gene TRBJ2-3; TRBD2 aligns across 15 bases. The V gene end was trimmed by 4 bases and the J gene end by 2 bases; junction bases not matched to a gene: 10. Germline lookup yields CDR1 DFQATT and CDR2 SNEGSKA (reference sequence). The CDR3 has 18 residues. The part of the CDR3 DNA that was read is TGCAGTGCTAAGAGCCCAGGGACTAGCGGGGGGAACACAGATACG. Residues: CSAKSPGTSGGNTDT. The whole CDR3 is CSAKSPGTSGGNTDTQYF.

Concerning this clone: Read coverage stops 3 residues before the CDR3 terminus; the germline J gene supplies the remainder. The genes are TRBV14 and TRBJ2-5, with D unclear. The V end lost 1 base, the J end lost 6 bases, and 6 bases lay between the germline ends. Germline loops: CDR1 SGHDN, CDR2 FVKESK. The CDR3 length is 12 residues. CDR3 protein: CASSQVAQTQYF. Partial CDR3 DNA: TGTGCCAGCAGCCAAGTAGCTCAGACC.

Of note for this clone: The read falls 3 residues short of the CDR3 end, and the missing part is taken from the germline J gene. The chain employs TRBV5-1 and TRBJ2-3, with 9 bases aligning to TRBD2. The V gene's germline CDR1 is SGHRS and CDR2 YFSETQ. The V gene end was trimmed by 4 bases and the J gene end by 3 bases; junction bases not matched to a gene: 6. The CDR3 sequence is 15 residues long. The CDR3 DNA, read in part, is TGCGCCAGCAGCCCGGGACTAGCCATTACAGATACG. Its translation: CASSPGLAITDT. The entire CDR3 reads CASSPGLAITDTQYF.

A word on this clone: Coverage ceases 3 residues before the CDR3 finishes, and the germline J gene fills in the end. The genes are TRBV20-1 and TRBJ1-5; TRBD1 matches 8 bases. The germline V gene has CDR1 DFQATT and CDR2 SNEGSKA (reference sequence). The CDR3 spans 14 residues. V was clipped by 4 bases and J by 2 bases; unmatched bases: 4. The sequenced part of the CDR3 DNA is TGCAGTGCTACACAGGGGGTAGGCAATCAGCCC. This sequence encodes CSATQGVGNQP. The CDR3, in full, reads CSATQGVGNQPQHF.

A remark on this clone: With the read ending 3 residues before the CDR3 end, the germline J gene is used to fill in that end. The rearrangement uses TRBV20-1 and TRBJ2-1, with 9 bases matching TRBD1. The CDR3 has 15 amino acids. The trim removed 2 bases at V and 9 bases at J, leaving 11 bases unmatched. The germline V gene encodes CDR1 DFQATT and CDR2 SNEGSKA (reference sequence). The CDR3 spells CSARYAGDRGVEQFF. The covered CDR3 bases are TGCAGTGCTAGATACGCCGGTGACAGGGGGGTTGAG.

Notes on this clone: The read comes to an end 3 residues before the CDR3 does, leaving the germline J gene to fill in the end. V gene TRBV9 combines with J gene TRBJ2-3, with 10 bases aligning to TRBD2. This CDR3 is built from 16 residues. CDR1 and CDR2 (germline): SGDLS, YYNGEE. J lost 0 bases, V lost 3 bases, and 4 bases had no gene match. The CDR3 bases that were read are TGTGCCAGCAGCGGCCTAGCGGGGGCTAGCACAGATACG. It translates to CASSGLAGASTDT. The complete CDR3 reads CASSGLAGASTDTQYF. Combining the CDR3 with reference TRBV9 and TRBJ2-3 gives the whole variable domain DSGVTQTPKHLITATGQRVTLRCSPRSGDLSVYWYQQSLDQGLQFLIQYYNGEERAKGNILERFSAQQFPDLHSELNLSSLELGDSALYFCASSGLAGASTDTQYFGPGTRLTVL.

Note on this clone: The CDR3 extends 3 residues past the end of the read, so its final part is completed from the germline J gene. The chain is built from TRBV2 and TRBJ1-1, with unresolved D. The CDR3 contains 14 residues. Germline V gene sequence: CDR1 SNHLY, CDR2 FYNNEI. V was cut by 2 bases and J by 3 bases, with 10 bases left in between. CDR3 bases read: TGTGCCAGCAGTGAACGGGTAGCTCACACTGAA. This codes for CASSERVAHTE. The whole CDR3 protein is CASSERVAHTEAFF.

This chain's CDR3 is CACGLGQFANTGELFF. The sequenced CDR3 bases are TGTGCCTGTGGACTGGGCCAGTTCGCGAACACCGGGGAG. V and J are TRBV30 and TRBJ2-2; D perhaps matches TRBD2 (5 bases). The read gets to within 3 residues of the CDR3 end, and the germline J gene fills in the rest. This CDR3 contains 16 residues. Germline V CDR1 and CDR2: GTSNPN, SVGIG (reference sequence). The V end was cut by 6 bases, the J end by 0 bases, with 17 bases between.